This T cell receptor beta chain was sequenced during a study of cytomegalovirus exposure and HLA in healthy donors. General observations from the study: Later analysis associated a missense DCLRE1C variant with TCR beta V- and J-gene trimming.

Primers: 60 Vbeta forward and 13 Jbeta reverse. The data were produced by immunoSEQ multiplex PCR, yet TCRdb's version contains in-frame clones alone and is incomplete. The sample carries 150,000 to 200,000 clones, 70% to 80% recorded once. V shed 8 bases and J shed 5 bases, with 10 bases lying between them. Germline V gene sequence: CDR1 SNHLY, CDR2 FYNNEI. The CDR3 extends over 12 amino acids. In regard to this clone: Its antigen is unknown.

The receptor's source is a woman in her 30s in good health and CMV-seropositive. This sequence joins TRBV2 and TRBJ1-5; no definite D call. The sequencing input was PBMCs. CDR3 sequence: CASQSTDQPQHF. The CDR3 bases are TGTGCCAGCCAGTCCACAGATCAGCCCCAGCATTTT.